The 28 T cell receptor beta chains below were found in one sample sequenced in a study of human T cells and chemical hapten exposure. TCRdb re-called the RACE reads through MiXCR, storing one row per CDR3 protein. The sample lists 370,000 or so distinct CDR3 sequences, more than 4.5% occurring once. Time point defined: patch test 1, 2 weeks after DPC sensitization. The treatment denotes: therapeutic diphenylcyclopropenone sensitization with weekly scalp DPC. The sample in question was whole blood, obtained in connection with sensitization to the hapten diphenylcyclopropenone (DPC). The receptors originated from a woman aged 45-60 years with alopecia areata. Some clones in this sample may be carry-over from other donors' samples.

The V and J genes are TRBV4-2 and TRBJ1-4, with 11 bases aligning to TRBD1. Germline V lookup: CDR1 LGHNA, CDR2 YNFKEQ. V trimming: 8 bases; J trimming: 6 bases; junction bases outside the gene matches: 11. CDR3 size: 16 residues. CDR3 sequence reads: CASGNGGGQGDEKLFF. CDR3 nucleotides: TGTGCCAGCGGCAATGGCGGGGGACAGGGGGATGAAAAACTGTTTTTT.

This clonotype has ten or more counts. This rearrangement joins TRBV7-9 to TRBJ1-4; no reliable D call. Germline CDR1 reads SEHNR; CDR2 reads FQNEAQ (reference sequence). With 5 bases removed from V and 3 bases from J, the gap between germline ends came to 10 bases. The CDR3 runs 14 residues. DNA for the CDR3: TGTGCCAGCAGCCGCCTGGAGTCTAATGAAAAACTGTTTTTT. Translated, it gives CASSRLESNEKLFF.

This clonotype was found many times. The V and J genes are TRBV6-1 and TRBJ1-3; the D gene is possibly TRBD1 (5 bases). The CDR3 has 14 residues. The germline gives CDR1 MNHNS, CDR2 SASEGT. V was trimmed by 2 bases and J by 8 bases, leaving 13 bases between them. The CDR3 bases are TGTGCCAGCAGTGAACGGGACGGCGCAGACACCATATATTTT. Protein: CASSERDGADTIYF.

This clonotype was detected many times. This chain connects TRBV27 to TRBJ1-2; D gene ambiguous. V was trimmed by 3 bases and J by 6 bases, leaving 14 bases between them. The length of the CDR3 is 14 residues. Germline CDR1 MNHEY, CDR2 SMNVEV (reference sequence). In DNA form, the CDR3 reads TGTGCCAGCAGTTTCCGGGGAGGCGAAAATGGCTACACCTTC. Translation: CASSFRGGENGYTF.

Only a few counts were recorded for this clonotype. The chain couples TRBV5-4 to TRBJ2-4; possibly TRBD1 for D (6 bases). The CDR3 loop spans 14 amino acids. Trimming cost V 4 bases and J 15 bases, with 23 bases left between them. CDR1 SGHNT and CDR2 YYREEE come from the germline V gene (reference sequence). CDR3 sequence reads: CASSPEPTGALSYF. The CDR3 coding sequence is TGTGCCAGCAGCCCTGAACCGACAGGAGCGCTTTCGTACTTC.

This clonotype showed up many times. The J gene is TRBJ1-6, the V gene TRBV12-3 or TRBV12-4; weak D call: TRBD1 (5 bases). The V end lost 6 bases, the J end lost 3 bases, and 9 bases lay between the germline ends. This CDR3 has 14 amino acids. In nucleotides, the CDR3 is TGTGCCAGCAGGGGCAGGGACTATAATTCACCCCTCCACTTT. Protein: CASRGRDYNSPLHF.

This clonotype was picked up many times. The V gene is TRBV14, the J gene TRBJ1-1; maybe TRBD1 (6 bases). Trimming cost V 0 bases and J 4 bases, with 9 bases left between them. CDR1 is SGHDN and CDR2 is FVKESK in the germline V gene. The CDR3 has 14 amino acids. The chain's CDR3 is CASSQDGTITEAFF. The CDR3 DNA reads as TGTGCCAGCAGCCAAGATGGGACAATCACTGAAGCTTTCTTT.

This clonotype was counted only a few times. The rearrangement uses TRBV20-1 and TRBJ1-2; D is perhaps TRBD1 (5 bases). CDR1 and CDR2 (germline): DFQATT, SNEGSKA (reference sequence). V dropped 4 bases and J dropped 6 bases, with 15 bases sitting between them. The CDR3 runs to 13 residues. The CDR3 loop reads CSAIHRRTDGYTF. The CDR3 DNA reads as TGCAGTGCTATCCACAGGAGGACTGATGGCTACACCTTC.

CDR3 coding DNA: TGCAGTGCCCCCCGGCCCGGGGGGACTGAAGCTTTCTTT. It translates to CSAPRPGGTEAFF. The chain has TRBV20-1 and TRBJ1-1; possible D gene TRBD1, 5 bases. The CDR3 runs 13 residues. The germline V gene encodes CDR1 DFQATT and CDR2 SNEGSKA (reference sequence). Trimming removed 6 bases at V and 5 bases at J, with 16 bases between.

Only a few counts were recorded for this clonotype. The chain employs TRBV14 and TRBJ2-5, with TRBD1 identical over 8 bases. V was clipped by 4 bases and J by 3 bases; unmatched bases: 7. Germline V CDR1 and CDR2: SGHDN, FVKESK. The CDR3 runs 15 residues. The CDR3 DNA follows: TGTGCCAGCAGCCTTCTGCTACAGGGGGAAGAGACCCAGTACTTC. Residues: CASSLLLQGEETQYF.

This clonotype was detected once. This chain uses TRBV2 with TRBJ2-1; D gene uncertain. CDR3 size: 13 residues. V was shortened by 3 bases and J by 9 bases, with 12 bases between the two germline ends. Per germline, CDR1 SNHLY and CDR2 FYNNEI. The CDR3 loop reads CASSDDIDREQFF. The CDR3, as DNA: TGTGCCAGCAGTGATGATATCGACCGTGAGCAGTTCTTC.

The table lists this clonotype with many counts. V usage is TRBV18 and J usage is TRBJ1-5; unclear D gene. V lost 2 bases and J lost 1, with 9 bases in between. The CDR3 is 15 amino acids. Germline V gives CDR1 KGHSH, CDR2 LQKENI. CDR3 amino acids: CASSPAAGSNQPQHF. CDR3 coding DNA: TGTGCCAGCTCACCAGCCGCTGGAAGCAATCAGCCCCAGCATTTT.

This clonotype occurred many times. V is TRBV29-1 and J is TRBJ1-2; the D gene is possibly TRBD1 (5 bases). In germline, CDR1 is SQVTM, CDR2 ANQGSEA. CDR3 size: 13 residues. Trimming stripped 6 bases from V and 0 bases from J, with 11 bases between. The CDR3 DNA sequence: TGCAGCGTACCGACAGATTCTAACTATGGCTACACCTTC. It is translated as CSVPTDSNYGYTF.

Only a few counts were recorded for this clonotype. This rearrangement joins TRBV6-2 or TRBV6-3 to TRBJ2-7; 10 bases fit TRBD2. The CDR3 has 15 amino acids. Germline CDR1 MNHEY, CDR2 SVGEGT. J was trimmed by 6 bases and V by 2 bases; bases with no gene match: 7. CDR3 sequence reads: CASSYLGLAGVEQYF. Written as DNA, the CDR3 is TGTGCCAGCAGTTACCTCGGTCTAGCGGGAGTCGAGCAGTACTTC.

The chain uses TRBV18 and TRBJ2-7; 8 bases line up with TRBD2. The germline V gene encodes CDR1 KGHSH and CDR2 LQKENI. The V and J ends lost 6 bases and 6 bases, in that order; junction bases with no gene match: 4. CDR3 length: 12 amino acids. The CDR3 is CASSRGGAEQYF. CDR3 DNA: TGTGCCAGCTCTCGGGGGGGAGCCGAGCAGTACTTC.

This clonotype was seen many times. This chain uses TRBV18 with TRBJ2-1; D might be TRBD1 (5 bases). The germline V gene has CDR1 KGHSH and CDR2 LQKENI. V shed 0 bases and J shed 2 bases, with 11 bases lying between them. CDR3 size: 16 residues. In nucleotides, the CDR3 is TGTGCCAGCTCACCACCCTCGACAGCAGCCTACAATGAGCAGTTCTTC. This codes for CASSPPSTAAYNEQFF.

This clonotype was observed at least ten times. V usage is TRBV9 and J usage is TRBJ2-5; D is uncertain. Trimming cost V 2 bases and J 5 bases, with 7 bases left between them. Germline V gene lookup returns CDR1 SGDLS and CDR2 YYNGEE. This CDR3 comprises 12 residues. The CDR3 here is CASSVGMETQYF. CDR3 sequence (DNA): TGTGCCAGCAGCGTGGGTATGGAGACCCAGTACTTC.

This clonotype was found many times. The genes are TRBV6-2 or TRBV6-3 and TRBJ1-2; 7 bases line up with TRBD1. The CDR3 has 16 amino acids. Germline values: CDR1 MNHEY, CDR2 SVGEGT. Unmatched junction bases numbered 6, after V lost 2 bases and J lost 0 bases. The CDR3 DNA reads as TGTGCCAGCAGTTACCGGACAGGAACTACTAACTATGGCTACACCTTC. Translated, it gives CASSYRTGTTNYGYTF.

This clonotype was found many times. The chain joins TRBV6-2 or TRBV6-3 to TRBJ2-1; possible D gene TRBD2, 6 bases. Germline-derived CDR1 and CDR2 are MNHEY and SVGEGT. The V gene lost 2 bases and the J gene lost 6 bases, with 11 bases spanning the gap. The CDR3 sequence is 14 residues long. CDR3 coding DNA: TGTGCCAGCAGTTACGCCACGGAGGGCAATGAGCAGTTCTTC. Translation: CASSYATEGNEQFF.

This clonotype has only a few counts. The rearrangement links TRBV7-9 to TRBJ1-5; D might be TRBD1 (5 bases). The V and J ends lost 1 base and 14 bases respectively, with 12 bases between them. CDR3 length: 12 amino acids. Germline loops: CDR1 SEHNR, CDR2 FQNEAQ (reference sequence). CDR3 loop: CASSLGGDFKHF. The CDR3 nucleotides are TGTGCCAGCAGCTTAGGAGGGGATTTCAAGCATTTT.

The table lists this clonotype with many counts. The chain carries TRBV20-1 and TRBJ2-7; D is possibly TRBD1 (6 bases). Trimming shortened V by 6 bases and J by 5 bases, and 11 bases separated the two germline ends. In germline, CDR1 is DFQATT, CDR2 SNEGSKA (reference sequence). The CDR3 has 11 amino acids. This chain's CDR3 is CSAQGHHEQYF. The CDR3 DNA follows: TGCAGTGCACAGGGTCACCACGAGCAGTACTTC.

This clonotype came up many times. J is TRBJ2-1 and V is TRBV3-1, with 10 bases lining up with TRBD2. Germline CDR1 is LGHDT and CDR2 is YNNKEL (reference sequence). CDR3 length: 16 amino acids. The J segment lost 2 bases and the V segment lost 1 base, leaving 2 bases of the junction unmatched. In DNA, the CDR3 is TGTGCCAGCAGCCAAGCCCTAGCGGGGGCCTACAATGAGCAGTTCTTC. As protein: CASSQALAGAYNEQFF.

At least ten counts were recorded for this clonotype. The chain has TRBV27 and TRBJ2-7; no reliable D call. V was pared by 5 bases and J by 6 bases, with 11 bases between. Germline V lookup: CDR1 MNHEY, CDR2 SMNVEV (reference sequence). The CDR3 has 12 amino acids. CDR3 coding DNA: TGTGCCAGCAGTACTACACCCGGCGAGCAGTACTTC. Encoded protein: CASSTTPGEQYF.

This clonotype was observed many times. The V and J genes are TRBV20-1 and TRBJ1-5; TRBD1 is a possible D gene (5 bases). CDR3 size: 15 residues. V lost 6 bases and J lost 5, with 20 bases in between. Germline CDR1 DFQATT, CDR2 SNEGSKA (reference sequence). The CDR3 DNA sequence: TGCAGTGCCCAACCCCGGACGGGGGAGGATCAGCCCCAGCATTTT. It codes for CSAQPRTGEDQPQHF.

CDR3 DNA sequence: TGTGCCATCAGGCCGACAGGGGACCCCTCTGGGGCCAACGTCCTGACTTTC. Its protein is CAIRPTGDPSGANVLTF. V usage is TRBV10-3 and J usage is TRBJ2-6; 8 bases fit TRBD1. After removal of 6 bases from V and 0 bases from J, the junction contained 7 bases not matched to a gene. The CDR3 runs to 17 residues. CDR1 and CDR2 from the germline V gene are ENHRY and SYGVKD.

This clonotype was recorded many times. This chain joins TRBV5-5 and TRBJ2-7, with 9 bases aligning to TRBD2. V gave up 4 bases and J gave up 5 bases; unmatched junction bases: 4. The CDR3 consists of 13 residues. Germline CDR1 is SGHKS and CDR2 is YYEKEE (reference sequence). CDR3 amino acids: CASSEGLAHEQYF. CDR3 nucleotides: TGTGCCAGCAGCGAGGGACTAGCTCACGAGCAGTACTTC. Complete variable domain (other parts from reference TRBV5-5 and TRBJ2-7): DAGVTQSPTHLIKTRGQQVTLRCSPISGHKSVSWYQQVLGQGPQFIFQYYEKEERGRGNFPDRFSARQFPNYSSELNVNALLLGDSALYLCASSEGLAHEQYFGPGTRLTVT.

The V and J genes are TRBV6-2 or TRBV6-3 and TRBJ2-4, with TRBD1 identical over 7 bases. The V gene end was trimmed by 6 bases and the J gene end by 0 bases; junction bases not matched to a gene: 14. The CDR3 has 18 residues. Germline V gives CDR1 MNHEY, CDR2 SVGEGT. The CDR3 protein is CASRSGTELLLAKNIQYF. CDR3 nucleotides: TGTGCCAGCAGATCCGGGACAGAGCTACTGTTAGCCAAAAACATTCAGTACTTC.

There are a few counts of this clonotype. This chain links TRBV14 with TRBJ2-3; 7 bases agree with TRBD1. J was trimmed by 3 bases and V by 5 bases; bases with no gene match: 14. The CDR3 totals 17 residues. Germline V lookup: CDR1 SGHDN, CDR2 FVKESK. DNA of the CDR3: TGTGCCAGCAGCGAACAGGGGTTGCTACTCGAAACAGATACGCAGTATTTT. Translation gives CASSEQGLLLETDTQYF.